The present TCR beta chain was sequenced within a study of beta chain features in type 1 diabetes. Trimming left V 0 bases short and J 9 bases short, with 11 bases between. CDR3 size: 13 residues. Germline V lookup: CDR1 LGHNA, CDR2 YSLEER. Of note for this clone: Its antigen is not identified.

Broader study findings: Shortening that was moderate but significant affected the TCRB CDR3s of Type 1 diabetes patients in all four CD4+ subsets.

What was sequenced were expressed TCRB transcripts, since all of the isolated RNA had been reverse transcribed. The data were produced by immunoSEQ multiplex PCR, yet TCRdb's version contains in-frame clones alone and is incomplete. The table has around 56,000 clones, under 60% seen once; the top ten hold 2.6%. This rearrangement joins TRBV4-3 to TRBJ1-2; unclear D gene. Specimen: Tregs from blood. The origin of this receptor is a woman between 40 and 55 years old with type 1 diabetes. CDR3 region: CASSQDIFASYTF. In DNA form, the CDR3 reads TGCGCCAGCAGCCAAGATATCTTTGCGAGCTACACCTTC.